The 22 T cell receptor beta chains presented below share a single source sample, sequenced in a study of cytomegalovirus exposure and HLA in healthy donors. The PCR had 60 Vbeta and 13 Jbeta primers. Only in-frame clones appear in the TCRdb table, and some are missing; sequencing was by immunoSEQ multiplex PCR. The table records approximately 100,000 clones, just over 70% of them present only once. Sequenced sample: PBMCs. These receptors all stem from a boy aged 5 to 17 in good health and CMV-seronegative.

The CDR3 protein is CASSLDGGGGYTF. In DNA, the CDR3 is TGTGCCAGCAGCTTAGATGGGGGCGGGGGCTACACCTTC. The chain is built from TRBV11-3 and TRBJ1-2; possible D gene TRBD1, 6 bases. This CDR3 comprises 13 residues. Germline V CDR1 and CDR2: SGHNT, YENEEA. V lost 0 bases to trimming and J lost 8 bases, with 10 bases between them.

CDR3 DNA: TGCGCCAGCAGCCAACGCAGCGGGGGGAGAGAGACCCAGTACTTC. Amino acids: CASSQRSGGRETQYF. J is TRBJ2-5 and V is TRBV4-3; TRBD2 aligns across 9 bases. V trimming: 2 bases; J trimming: 4 bases; junction bases outside the gene matches: 5. Germline V lookup: CDR1 LGHNA, CDR2 YSLEER. This CDR3 has 15 residues.

The chain employs TRBV4-1 and TRBJ1-3; D is unclear. The CDR3 is 19 residues long. Trimming took off 3 bases at V and 1 base at J, with 22 bases between the two ends. Germline-derived CDR1 and CDR2 are MGHRA and YSYEKL. CDR3 residues: CASSQTAPPRALSGNTIYF. CDR3 DNA: TGCGCCAGCAGCCAGACGGCCCCCCCGCGGGCTTTATCTGGAAACACCATATATTTT.

This clone was counted a few times. V and J are TRBV6-5 and TRBJ2-3; tentatively, D is TRBD2 (6 bases). V was cut by 6 bases and J by 0 bases, with 13 bases left in between. The CDR3 sequence is 15 residues long. Germline V CDR1 and CDR2: MNHEY, SVGAGI. CDR3 protein: CASRRMGTSTDTQYF. In DNA, the CDR3 is TGTGCCAGCAGGAGAATGGGGACTAGCACAGATACGCAGTATTTT.

This rearrangement joins TRBV11-2 to TRBJ2-3; TRBD2 matches 11 bases. The germline V gene has CDR1 SGHAT and CDR2 FQNNGV. CDR3 length: 16 residues. The V and J ends lost 4 bases and 2 bases, in that order; junction bases with no gene match: 5. CDR3 protein: CASSYTSGSPTDTQYF. The CDR3 region has the DNA TGTGCCAGCAGCTATACTAGCGGGAGCCCCACAGATACGCAGTATTTT.

The chain has TRBV10-2 and TRBJ1-2, with 11 bases fitting TRBD1. Germline V lookup: CDR1 WSHSY, CDR2 SAAADI. The CDR3 covers 14 residues. V shed 6 bases and J 4 bases; nucleotides not matched to a gene: 4. CDR3 coding DNA: TGCGCCAGCAGAGGGGACAGGGGGATCTATGGCTACACCTTC. Encoded protein: CASRGDRGIYGYTF.

The rearrangement joins TRBV5-1 to TRBJ1-1; 8 bases line up with TRBD1. The germline V gene has CDR1 SGHRS and CDR2 YFSETQ. CDR3 length: 13 amino acids. With 4 bases clipped from V and 6 bases from J, the junction kept 5 bases outside the gene matches. CDR3 in amino acids: CASSEGTGPEAFF. CDR3 sequence (DNA): TGCGCCAGCAGCGAGGGGACAGGCCCTGAAGCTTTCTTT.

The rearrangement joins TRBV6-5 to TRBJ2-1, with 9 bases that match TRBD2. The germline CDR1 and CDR2 sequences are MNHEY and SVGAGI. The junction had 6 bases not matched to a gene; V was cut back by 10 bases and J by 5 bases. The CDR3 consists of 13 residues. The CDR3 is CATRGLADNEQFF. Here the CDR3 DNA reads TGTGCCACCAGGGGACTAGCTGACAATGAGCAGTTCTTC.

The CDR3 spells CASSLGAGPAEAFF. DNA of the CDR3: TGCGCCAGCAGCTTGGGGGCTGGGCCGGCTGAAGCTTTCTTT. The chain has TRBV5-1 and TRBJ1-1, with D unclear. The V gene's germline CDR1 is SGHRS and CDR2 YFSETQ. The CDR3 has 14 amino acids. Trimming took 0 bases from V and 6 from J, leaving 12 bases between them.

The chain recombines TRBV28 with TRBJ2-3; D might be TRBD2 (6 bases). Germline CDR1 reads MDHEN; CDR2 reads SYDVKM. The CDR3 extends over 14 amino acids. Trimming removed 2 bases from V and 2 bases from J, with 8 bases in between. The CDR3 protein is CASSLGGITDTQYF. CDR3 DNA: TGTGCCAGCAGTTTAGGAGGGATCACAGATACGCAGTATTTT.

This clone has more than one count but fewer than ten. The CDR3 DNA sequence: TGTGCCAGCAGTTACGAGGGGGACACTGAAGCTTTCTTT. Amino acids: CASSYEGDTEAFF. V is TRBV11-2 and J is TRBJ1-1, with a possible D match to TRBD1 (6 bases). The ends were cut back, 6 bases at V and 3 bases at J, with 11 bases in the middle. This CDR3 comprises 13 residues. Germline V gene data show CDR1 as SGHAT and CDR2 as FQNNGV.

The chain couples TRBV7-9 to TRBJ1-1; 7 bases line up with TRBD1. V was pared by 5 bases and J by 6 bases, with 6 bases of the junction left unmatched. CDR3 size: 13 residues. From germline, CDR1 is SEHNR and CDR2 FQNEAQ (reference sequence). CDR3 region: CASSPTGVAEAFF. CDR3 nucleotides: TGTGCCAGCAGCCCTACAGGGGTCGCTGAAGCTTTCTTT. The full variable domain, with the rest looked up from reference TRBV7-9 and TRBJ1-1, is DTGVSQNPRHKITKRGQNVTFRCDPISEHNRLYWYRQTLGQGPEFLTYFQNEAQLEKSRLLSDRFSAERPKGSFSTLEIQRTEQGDSAMYLCASSPTGVAEAFFGQGTRLTVV.

The chain has TRBV4-1 and TRBJ2-7, with TRBD1 matching over 9 bases. The CDR3 runs to 15 residues. Germline CDR1 MGHRA, CDR2 YSYEKL. Trimming at V came to 6 bases and at J to 7 bases, leaving 13 bases not matched to a gene. The CDR3 loop reads CASRPMTGGLGEQYF. CDR3 nucleotide sequence: TGCGCCAGCAGACCTATGACAGGGGGGTTAGGGGAGCAGTACTTC.

The rearrangement uses TRBV30 and TRBJ2-5; 8 nucleotides line up with TRBD2. In germline, CDR1 is GTSNPN, CDR2 SVGIG (reference sequence). The CDR3 loop spans 14 amino acids. J lost 2 bases, V lost 5 bases, and 7 bases had no gene match. CDR3 coding DNA: TGTGCCTGGTCCTGGCTAGCGGGTCAAGAGACCCAGTACTTC. The encoded protein is CAWSWLAGQETQYF.

The chain uses TRBV27 and TRBJ1-1, with TRBD1 identical over 7 bases. The V gene's germline CDR1 is MNHEY and CDR2 SMNVEV (reference sequence). V trimming: 6 bases; J trimming: 1 base; junction bases outside the gene matches: 2. CDR3 length equals 13 residues. Here the CDR3 DNA reads TGTGCCAGCAGGACAGGGCCGAACACTGAAGCTTTCTTT. This encodes CASRTGPNTEAFF.

CDR3 DNA sequence: TGTGCCAGTGGGGGCGAGGGGCCCCAAGAGACCCAGTACTTC. The encoded protein is CASGGEGPQETQYF. J is TRBJ2-5 and V is TRBV25-1; TRBD1 might be the D (6 bases). The CDR3 has 14 amino acids. The ends were cut back, 9 bases at V and 1 base at J, with 15 bases in the middle. Germline CDR1 is MGHDK and CDR2 is SYGVNS.

The chain carries TRBV2 and TRBJ2-3; perhaps TRBD2 as D (5 bases). This CDR3 has 12 amino acids. Germline V gene data show CDR1 as SNHLY and CDR2 as FYNNEI. V lost 11 bases, J lost 4 bases, and 13 bases lay in between. The CDR3 nucleotides read TGTGCCGGGAGTCTCGAGGCAGATACGCAGTATTTT. Its translation: CAGSLEADTQYF.

The rearrangement joins TRBV7-3 to TRBJ2-1, with D possibly being TRBD2 (5 bases). Per the germline V gene, CDR1 is SGHTA and CDR2 is FQGTGA. Trimming removed 3 bases at V and 3 bases at J, with 12 bases between. The CDR3 length is 15 residues. The CDR3 region has the DNA TGTGCCAGCAGCTTCTCCAGCGGCAGCTACAATGAGCAGTTCTTC. It is translated as CASSFSSGSYNEQFF.

The chain carries TRBV9 and TRBJ2-7; TRBD1 aligns across 9 bases. V shed 0 bases and J 1 base; nucleotides not matched to a gene: 2. CDR3 length: 15 amino acids. Germline values: CDR1 SGDLS, CDR2 YYNGEE. This CDR3 is CASSVDGTGSYEQYF. The CDR3 bases are TGTGCCAGCAGCGTAGATGGGACAGGGTCCTACGAGCAGTACTTC.

V usage is TRBV2 and J usage is TRBJ1-1; D is unresolved. The CDR3 consists of 13 residues. Germline V gene lookup returns CDR1 SNHLY and CDR2 FYNNEI. Trimming took 10 bases from V and 4 from J, leaving 16 bases between them. The CDR3 reads CATVTNSLTEAFF. The CDR3 nucleotides read TGTGCCACGGTGACAAATTCCCTCACTGAAGCTTTCTTT.

The V call is TRBV5-6, the J call TRBJ2-5; the match to TRBD1 covers 8 bases. There are 12 residues in the CDR3. V lost 7 bases, J lost 5 bases, and 4 bases stayed unmatched. Per germline, CDR1 SGHDT and CDR2 YYEEEE. The DNA of the CDR3 is TGTGCCAGCGGACAGGGTTCGGAGACCCAGTACTTC. Its translation is CASGQGSETQYF.

The chain combines TRBV7-9 with TRBJ2-3, with 7 bases lining up with TRBD1. The CDR3 contains 15 residues. CDR1 and CDR2 from the germline V gene are SEHNR and FQNEAQ (reference sequence). The V gene end was trimmed by 5 bases and the J gene end by 3 bases; junction bases not matched to a gene: 8. The CDR3: CASSPKGGATDTQYF. As DNA, the CDR3 is TGTGCCAGCAGCCCTAAAGGGGGCGCAACAGATACGCAGTATTTT.